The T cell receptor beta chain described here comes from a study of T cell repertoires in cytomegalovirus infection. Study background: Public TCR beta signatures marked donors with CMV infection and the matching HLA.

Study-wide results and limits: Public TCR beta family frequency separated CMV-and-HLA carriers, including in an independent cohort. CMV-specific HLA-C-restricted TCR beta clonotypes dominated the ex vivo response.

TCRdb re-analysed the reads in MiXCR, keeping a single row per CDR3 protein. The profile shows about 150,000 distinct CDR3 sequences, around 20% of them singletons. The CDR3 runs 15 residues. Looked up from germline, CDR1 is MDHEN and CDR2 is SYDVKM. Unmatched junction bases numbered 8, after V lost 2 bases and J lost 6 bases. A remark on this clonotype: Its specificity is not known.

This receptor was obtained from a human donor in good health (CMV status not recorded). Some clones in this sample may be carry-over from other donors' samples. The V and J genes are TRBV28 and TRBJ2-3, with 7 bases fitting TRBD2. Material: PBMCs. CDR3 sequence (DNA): TGTGCCAGCAGTTTAGCGGCGGGAGTTGCCGATACGCAGTATTTT. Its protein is CASSLAAGVADTQYF.